This T cell receptor (beta chain) was found in a study of blood T cell repertoires in COVID-19. The overall study: The origin of the acute and convalescent COVID-19 samples was the United States, Italy and Spain.

Data came from immunoSEQ multiplex PCR; TCRdb stores just in-frame clones and leaves some out. The table includes about 260,000 clones, approximately 92% detected once. This TCR was recovered from a person aged 18 to 29 with COVID-19, enrolled during active disease. The sequencing input was peripheral blood.

The CDR3 sequence: CASSLGRTEANYGYTF. The CDR3 region has the DNA TGTGCCAGCAGCTTAGGTAGGACAGAAGCTAACTATGGCTACACCTTC. The chain couples TRBV7-9 to TRBJ1-2, with a possible D match to TRBD1 (6 bases). Looked up from germline, CDR1 is SEHNR and CDR2 is FQNEAQ (reference sequence). V was cut by 1 base and J by 0 bases, with 12 bases left in between. This CDR3 contains 16 residues.